This passage covers 20 T cell receptor beta chains from one sample sequenced in a study of OX40 agonist ivuxolimab in advanced cancers. Generated by immunoSEQ multiplex PCR, the TCRdb table keeps only in-frame clones and is missing some. Among about 48,000 clones listed, 82% were seen once. Sequences were derived from CD4+ or CD8+ T cells sorted from blood, sampled in a trial of the OX40 agonist ivuxolimab. These receptors originate from an adult with an advanced solid tumor such as melanoma, head and neck, liver or kidney cancer.

This clone has just one count. The chain combines TRBV9 with TRBJ2-7, with D maybe TRBD1 (5 bases). V lost 0 bases and J 4 bases, leaving 8 bases between the germline ends. This CDR3 is built from 13 residues. The germline V gene has CDR1 SGDLS and CDR2 YYNGEE. The CDR3 is CASSVGGSYEQYF. The CDR3 bases are TGTGCCAGCAGCGTAGGGGGCAGTTACGAGCAGTACTTC.

This clone was found once. The J gene is TRBJ2-5, the V gene TRBV5-1, with TRBD1 matching over 8 bases. The germline gives CDR1 SGHRS, CDR2 YFSETQ. CDR3 size: 15 residues. V lost 4 bases, J lost 4 bases, and 9 bases stayed unmatched. Here the CDR3 reads CASSQGQGLGETQYF. CDR3 DNA: TGCGCCAGCAGCCAAGGACAGGGCTTAGGAGAGACCCAGTACTTC.

The rearrangement links TRBV30 to TRBJ1-2; D is uncertain. Trimming removed 0 bases from V and 8 bases from J, with 7 bases in between. The CDR3 has 11 residues. Germline V gene data show CDR1 as GTSNPN and CDR2 as SVGIG (reference sequence). The CDR3 loop reads CAWSVLDGYTF. The CDR3 region has the DNA TGTGCCTGGAGTGTACTTGACGGCTACACCTTC.

This chain uses TRBV5-6 with TRBJ1-2, with 8 bases fitting TRBD1. V lost 9 bases and J lost 6; bases outside the gene matches: 22. Germline CDR1 is SGHDT and CDR2 is YYEEEE. CDR3 length equals 17 residues. CDR3 sequence (DNA): TGTGCCAACTCGGGACAGGTGGGACAATTCATCCAACATGGCTACACCTTC. It specifies CANSGQVGQFIQHGYTF.

The V call is TRBV10-2, the J call TRBJ1-2, with 9 bases matching TRBD1. The CDR3 covers 14 residues. The germline CDR1 and CDR2 sequences are WSHSY and SAAADI. After removal of 5 bases from V and 7 bases from J, the junction contained 8 bases not matched to a gene. CDR3 bases: TGCGCCAGCAGTCAACCGGGACAGGGAGGTGGCTACACCTTC. It encodes CASSQPGQGGGYTF.

This clone was seen only a few times. The chain carries TRBV6-5 and TRBJ1-2, with TRBD1 matching 8 bases. Trimming cost V 5 bases and J 6 bases; bases outside gene matches: 5. The CDR3 is 13 residues long. From germline, CDR1 is MNHEY and CDR2 SVGAGI. The CDR3 DNA reads TGTGCCAGCAGTCCCCAGGGGGCAGATGGCTACACCTTC. It yields the protein CASSPQGADGYTF.

CDR3 region: CASSRGTERNSPLHF. CDR3 sequence (DNA): TGCGCCAGCAGCAGGGGGACAGAGCGAAATTCACCCCTCCACTTT. The genes are TRBV5-1 and TRBJ1-6, with 7 bases aligning to TRBD1. V trimming: 4 bases; J trimming: 7 bases; junction bases outside the gene matches: 8. CDR3 length: 15 residues. Germline CDR1 and CDR2: SGHRS and YFSETQ.

CDR3 amino acids: CASSSGQGWGETQYF. DNA of the CDR3: TGTGCCAGCAGCTCGGGACAGGGATGGGGAGAGACCCAGTACTTC. The chain uses TRBV7-9 and TRBJ2-5, with 9 positions matching TRBD1. CDR3 size: 15 residues. Germline V gives CDR1 SEHNR, CDR2 FQNEAQ (reference sequence). V trimming: 4 bases; J trimming: 4 bases; junction bases outside the gene matches: 7.

The chain is built from TRBV27 and TRBJ1-1; 12 bases line up with TRBD1. CDR1 and CDR2 from the germline V gene are MNHEY and SMNVEV (reference sequence). V shed 5 bases, J shed 8 bases, and the junction held 9 bases outside the gene matches. This CDR3 contains 15 residues. The CDR3, as DNA: TGTGCCAGCAGTGAATGGGGACAGGGGGCATCGGAAGCTTTCTTT. Its translation: CASSEWGQGASEAFF.

The chain has TRBV18 and TRBJ1-4; D gene unclear. CDR1 is KGHSH, CDR2 LQKENI, per germline. Trimming took 5 bases from V and 4 from J, leaving 8 bases between them. The CDR3 runs to 13 residues. CDR3 in DNA: TGTGCCAGCTCAGGGGTCCTTAATGAAAAACTGTTTTTT. Translated, it gives CASSGVLNEKLFF.

The chain is built from TRBV7-9 and TRBJ1-2; 10 bases line up with TRBD1. V lost 1 base, J lost 1 base, and 12 bases stayed unmatched. Germline V gene lookup returns CDR1 SEHNR and CDR2 FQNEAQ (reference sequence). The CDR3 totals 19 residues. CDR3 nucleotides: TGTGCCAGCAGCTTAGGGCCGGGACAGGGGCCTCAATTTAACTATGGCTACACCTTC. Amino acids: CASSLGPGQGPQFNYGYTF.

CDR3 coding DNA: TGTGCCAGTAGTATAAGCGGGGGGGCGAACACTGAAGCTTTCTTT. Translating gives CASSISGGANTEAFF. V is TRBV19 and J is TRBJ1-1, with D possibly being TRBD1 (6 bases). Looked up from germline, CDR1 is LNHDA and CDR2 is SQIVND (reference sequence). Trimming pared 2 bases from V and 1 base from J, leaving 11 bases between. CDR3 length equals 15 residues.

This sequence joins TRBV5-6 and TRBJ1-1; D uncertain. This CDR3 has 12 amino acids. The V gene lost 5 bases and the J gene lost 1 base, with 6 bases spanning the gap. Germline CDR1 and CDR2: SGHDT and YYEEEE. CDR3 amino acids: CASRFANTEAFF. The CDR3 region has the DNA TGTGCCAGCAGATTTGCGAACACTGAAGCTTTCTTT.

This chain links TRBV5-5 with TRBJ1-6, with D unclear. CDR3 length equals 12 residues. Germline V gives CDR1 SGHKS, CDR2 YYEKEE (reference sequence). Trimming pared 4 bases from V and 7 bases from J, leaving 6 bases between. As DNA, the CDR3 is TGTGCCAGCAGCAACGGGAATTCACCCCTCCACTTT. This codes for CASSNGNSPLHF.

On this clone: The sample carries other DNA sequences with the same CDR3. The chain uses TRBV7-2 and TRBJ1-1; D is uncertain. The germline gives CDR1 SGHTA, CDR2 FQGNSA. This CDR3 has 14 amino acids. V was pared by 0 bases and J by 1 base, with 6 bases between. The CDR3: CASSLAGQNTEAFF. The DNA of the CDR3 is TGTGCCAGCAGCTTAGCCGGGCAGAACACTGAAGCTTTCTTT.

This chain links TRBV25-1 with TRBJ1-1; D gene unclear. V was trimmed by 5 bases and J by 0 bases, leaving 13 bases between them. Germline V gene sequence: CDR1 MGHDK, CDR2 SYGVNS. This CDR3 region has 15 residues. CDR3 in DNA: TGTGCCAGCAGTCCCCAAGGGATCATGAACACTGAAGCTTTCTTT. Its protein product is CASSPQGIMNTEAFF.

The chain has TRBV9 and TRBJ2-3, with D perhaps TRBD2 (5 bases). The V and J ends lost 0 bases and 2 bases respectively, with 13 bases between them. The CDR3 is 16 amino acids. CDR1 and CDR2 from the germline V gene are SGDLS and YYNGEE. The CDR3 DNA is TGTGCCAGCAGCGTAGGGGTAGGAGCGGCCACAGATACGCAGTATTTT. Its protein product is CASSVGVGAATDTQYF.

This chain links TRBV2 with TRBJ2-1; unclear D gene. Germline CDR1 SNHLY, CDR2 FYNNEI. This CDR3 is 11 amino acids long. Trimming shortened V by 1 base and J by 6 bases, and 1 base separated the two germline ends. Written as DNA, the CDR3 is TGTGCCAGCAGTGAAGTCAATGAGCAGTTCTTC. Translating it yields CASSEVNEQFF.

The chain combines TRBV6-6 with TRBJ1-5; unclear D gene. The CDR3 has 16 amino acids. Germline CDR1 is MNHNY and CDR2 is SVGAGI (reference sequence). With 4 bases removed from V and 0 bases from J, the gap between germline ends came to 13 bases. As DNA, the CDR3 is TGTGCCAGCAGTTCATCCGAGTTGGATAGCAATCAGCCCCAGCATTTT. Translation: CASSSSELDSNQPQHF.

This clone was observed a single time. The rearrangement joins TRBV6-1 to TRBJ1-2, with D tentatively TRBD1 (6 bases). The CDR3 totals 13 residues. V lost 1 base to trimming and J lost 10 bases, with 13 bases between them. Germline CDR1 MNHNS, CDR2 SASEGT. CDR3 residues: CASSEGSQGSYTF. CDR3 coding DNA: TGTGCCAGCAGTGAAGGGTCCCAGGGGTCCTACACCTTC.